The rows below give T cell receptor beta chains drawn from one sample of a study of T-cell memory formation after mild COVID-19. In TCRdb, the 5' RACE reads were re-called with MiXCR into one record per CDR3 protein. The sample has around 300,000 distinct CDR3 sequences, roughly 18% seen once. The sample comprised PBMCs or a T cell subset sorted from them (not recorded which). These receptors were taken from a young man who had mild COVID-19 (a few samples of this study predate the infection). Cell type and time point are not known. CDR3s include the opening cysteine and the closing phenylalanine or tryptophan. D genes are given only for firm matches. Some rows mark clone size as missing; the rest say once, few, many or name a class of expanded clone.

D gene	clone size	V gene	J gene	CDR3 DNA	CDR3 protein
TRBD2	.	TRBV20-1	TRBJ2-3	TGCAGTGCTGCCAGCACCCTATATTCTAGCGGGCGCACAGATACGCAGTATTTT	CSAASTLYSSGRTDTQYF
.	many	TRBV9	TRBJ2-1	TGTGCCAGCAGCAACCACCCTGGACTATCCAATGAGCAGTTCTTC	CASSNHPGLSNEQFF
.	.	TRBV4-2	TRBJ2-1	TGTGCCAGCAGCCCCGAAGGAGGGGGCTCCTACAATGAGCAGTTCTTC	CASSPEGGGSYNEQFF
.	once	TRBV5-5	TRBJ2-2	TGTGCCAGCAGCCGGCTCGGGGTTCACGGGGAGCTGTTTTTT	CASSRLGVHGELFF
.	few	TRBV4-2	TRBJ2-3	TGTGCCAGCAGCCAAGAGGGGGCTACGCAGTATTTT	CASSQEGATQYF
.	few	TRBV20-1	TRBJ2-7	TGCAGTGCGGCAAATACGGGCAGGATGAACGAGCAGTACTTC	CSAANTGRMNEQYF
.	.	TRBV7-9	TRBJ1-2	TGTGCCAGCAGCTTATTAGACAGAAGAAACTATGGCTACACCTTC	CASSLLDRRNYGYTF
.	few	TRBV27	TRBJ1-2	TGTGCCAGCAGTTTCCAAGGGGACTATGGCTACACCTTC	CASSFQGDYGYTF
.	many	TRBV20-1	TRBJ2-3	TGCAGTGCACCTTACCTAAGCACAGATACGCAGTATTTT	CSAPYLSTDTQYF
TRBD1	.	TRBV6-6	TRBJ2-1	TGTGCCAGCGGCCGACAGGGAGAAGGGTACAATGAGCAGTTCTTC	CASGRQGEGYNEQFF
.	few	TRBV7-2	TRBJ2-1	TGTGCCAGCAGCCCCCCGACTGCCTCCTACAATGAGCAGTTCTTC	CASSPPTASYNEQFF
TRBD1	few	TRBV5-5	TRBJ2-1	TGTGCCAGCAGCACCCGGACAGGGCGGGATGAGCAGTTCTTC	CASSTRTGRDEQFF
.	.	TRBV27	TRBJ2-5	TGTGCCAGCAGTTCCATTGGGGTGGGCTTCCAGGAGACCCAGTACTTC	CASSSIGVGFQETQYF
.	few	TRBV18	TRBJ1-1	TGTGCCAGCTCATCCACCTCAGGGGACACTGAAGCTTTCTTT	CASSSTSGDTEAFF
.	.	TRBV5-1	TRBJ2-2	TGCGCCAGCGGGGGTCCGAACACCGGGGAGCTGTTTTTT	CASGGPNTGELFF
TRBD1	few	TRBV29-1	TRBJ2-1	TGCAGCGTTGTCGGGACAGGTTACAATGAGCAGTTCTTC	CSVVGTGYNEQFF
.	.	TRBV6-1	TRBJ1-2	TGTGCCAGCACCGAGGGCGGGGCCTCCTTCTATGGCTACACCTTC	CASTEGGASFYGYTF
TRBD1	few	TRBV28	TRBJ1-4	TGTGCCAGCAGCCCAACAGGACAGGATAATGAAAAACTGTTTTTT	CASSPTGQDNEKLFF
.	.	TRBV6-5	TRBJ1-2	TGTGCCAGCACCTTCTATGGCTACACCTTC	CASTFYGYTF
.	.	TRBV4-3	TRBJ1-3	TGCGCCAGCAGCCAAGCGGCTGGGTCCGGAAACACCATATATTTT	CASSQAAGSGNTIYF
TRBD1	few	TRBV5-1	TRBJ1-4	TGCGCCAGCAGCTTGGTCGGGACAGGGGGTGAAAAACTGTTTTTT	CASSLVGTGGEKLFF
.	.	TRBV3-1	TRBJ2-7	TGTGCCAGCAGCGGGCGGGTCAACCGATCCTACGAGCAGTACTTC	CASSGRVNRSYEQYF
.	.	TRBV4-2	TRBJ1-5	TGTGCCAGCAGCCAAGATCGAGGGTGGAATCAGCCCCAGCATTTT	CASSQDRGWNQPQHF
.	few	TRBV11-3	TRBJ2-1	TGTGCCAGCAGCTCCACCGCACGGTACAATGAGCAGTTCTTC	CASSSTARYNEQFF
.	.	TRBV4-2	TRBJ2-1	TGTGCCAGCAGCCATTCTGTCGGACAATTTGAGCAGTTCTTC	CASSHSVGQFEQFF
.	few	TRBV7-9	TRBJ2-5	TGTGCCAGCAGCTTGGGGATCAATAAAGAGACCCAGTACTTC	CASSLGINKETQYF
.	.	TRBV5-1	TRBJ1-4	TGCGCCAGCAGCTTGGGCGGGACACAGAATGAAAAACTGTTTTTT	CASSLGGTQNEKLFF
.	.	TRBV29-1	TRBJ2-3	TGCAGCGTCAGGGTTCTCAGCGTAAGAGATACGCAGTATTTT	CSVRVLSVRDTQYF
TRBD1	.	TRBV7-7	TRBJ2-2	TGTGCTAGCAGCTCTACCGGGACAGGGAACGGCGGGGAGCTGTTTTTT	CASSSTGTGNGGELFF
.	.	TRBV5-1	TRBJ1-2	TGCGCCAGCAGCTTCGAGGACAGCTATGGCTACACCTTC	CASSFEDSYGYTF
.	few	TRBV4-3	TRBJ2-7	TGCGCCAGCAGCCAAGATAAAGCAGATACCTACGAGCAGTACTTC	CASSQDKADTYEQYF
.	.	TRBV27	TRBJ1-1	TGTGCCAGCAGTTTACGAGCGGCCACTGAAGCTTTCTTT	CASSLRAATEAFF
.	.	TRBV20-1	TRBJ1-1	TGCAGTGCTAGAGATGCCACGGGGAACACTGAAGCTTTCTTT	CSARDATGNTEAFF
TRBD1	.	TRBV4-3	TRBJ2-2	TGCGCCAGCAGCCACGGGACAGGGGAGAACACCGGGGAGCTGTTTTTT	CASSHGTGENTGELFF
.	few	TRBV6-6	TRBJ1-4	TGTGCCAGCGTGAGCACAGACAAAGAGGAAAAACTGTTTTTT	CASVSTDKEEKLFF
TRBD1	few	TRBV6-5	TRBJ1-1	TGTGCCAGCGTCTCTCTGACAGGGGGCAGGGCTGAAGCTTTCTTT	CASVSLTGGRAEAFF
TRBD2	few	TRBV12-3/TRBV12-4	TRBJ2-3	TGTGCCAGCAGTTTGTCTAGCGGGGGACCAAGCGGTACGCAGTATTTT	CASSLSSGGPSGTQYF
.	.	TRBV2	TRBJ1-6	TGTGCCAGCAGTGACCGGGACGGAGGTCTTACACCCCTCCACTTT	CASSDRDGGLTPLHF
.	many	TRBV21-1	TRBJ2-1	TGTGCCAGCAGCAAAGAGCCTAGCCTCAGGAATGAGCAGTTCTTC	CASSKEPSLRNEQFF
.	few	TRBV6-1	TRBJ1-5	TGTGCCAGCAGTGAAGATCAGCCCCAGCATTTT	CASSEDQPQHF
TRBD1	few	TRBV5-1	TRBJ1-1	TGCGCCAGCAGCGACATATTACAGGGGGCCGTGAACACTGAAGCTTTCTTT	CASSDILQGAVNTEAFF
.	few	TRBV4-1	TRBJ1-5	TGCGCCAGCAGCCAAGTCTTGTTCGAGCCCCAGCATTTT	CASSQVLFEPQHF
.	few	TRBV7-8	TRBJ2-3	TGTGCCAGCAGCTTAGGCGTGGGTTCCACAGATACGCAGTATTTT	CASSLGVGSTDTQYF
.	.	TRBV6-6	TRBJ2-3	TGTGCCAGCAGTTACTCAGGGGTGCGGGGCACAGATACGCAGTATTTT	CASSYSGVRGTDTQYF
.	few	TRBV12-3/TRBV12-4	TRBJ1-2	TGTGCCAGCAGTTTCAACCGAGGGGGCTATGGCTACACCTTC	CASSFNRGGYGYTF
.	.	TRBV7-8	TRBJ1-5	TGTGCCAGCAGCTTAGTGGAGGGATATCAGCCCCAGCATTTT	CASSLVEGYQPQHF
.	few	TRBV5-1	TRBJ2-2	TGCGCCAGCGTATCGTCCCCTCTAGGGGGAACCGGGGAGCTGTTTTTT	CASVSSPLGGTGELFF
.	few	TRBV6-1	TRBJ1-2	TGTGCCATCGATCCGGGTGGATATGGCTACACCTTC	CAIDPGGYGYTF
.	few	TRBV28	TRBJ1-5	TGTGCCAGCAGTTTGGCACAGGGAGATCAGCCCCAGCATTTT	CASSLAQGDQPQHF
.	.	TRBV12-3/TRBV12-4	TRBJ2-3	TGTGCCAGCAGTTTCGGTGGGCCTTTAATTAGCACAGATACGCAGTATTTT	CASSFGGPLISTDTQYF
.	.	TRBV30	TRBJ2-7	TGTGCCTGGAGTCAGACAGTCTCCTACGAGCAGTACTTC	CAWSQTVSYEQYF
.	few	TRBV20-1	TRBJ2-1	TGCAGTGCTCCCGCCGGGGATGAGCAGTTCTTC	CSAPAGDEQFF
.	.	TRBV11-1	TRBJ2-1	TGTGCCAGCAGCTTCCCCCGGGACAATGAGCAGTTCTTC	CASSFPRDNEQFF
.	.	TRBV20-1	TRBJ1-2	TGCAGTGCTAGCCCCCCCGCCCGGGCCGGGTATGGCTACACCTTC	CSASPPARAGYGYTF
.	.	TRBV5-1	TRBJ2-7	TGCGCCAGCAGCTTCGAGGCGTCCTACGAGCAGTACTTC	CASSFEASYEQYF
.	few	TRBV7-9	TRBJ2-7	TGTGCCAGCAGCTTTGGGATCGGGGAGCAGTACTTC	CASSFGIGEQYF
.	few	TRBV11-2	TRBJ2-1	TGTGCCAGCAGCTTACCAGGGAGTCACTACAATGAGCAGTTCTTC	CASSLPGSHYNEQFF
.	once	TRBV27	TRBJ2-7	TGTGCCAGCAGTTTGTGCAGCTCCTACGAGCAGTACTTC	CASSLCSSYEQYF
TRBD2	.	TRBV7-2	TRBJ2-1	TGTGCCACCACTCGGGGGGACAATGAGCAGTTCTTC	CATTRGDNEQFF